These 27 T cell receptor beta chains share one sample of origin, sequenced in a study of regulatory dendritic cells for organ transplantation. Some clones are missing from TCRdb's copy, which holds only in-frame ones; the method was immunoSEQ multiplex PCR. The top ten clones hold 0.055% to 0.08% of a sample with almost 35,000 clones, approximately 91% of them seen once. The sample comprised naive CD4+ T cells from blood. Subset defined: CD45RA+ naive T cells. Receptors originate from a human donor in good health.

The CDR3 nucleotides read TGTGCCAGTACCCCAGGGGGGAGAAACACTGAAGCTTTCTTT. Its translation is CASTPGGRNTEAFF. The chain is built from TRBV19 and TRBJ1-1; 7 nucleotides align to TRBD1. The V gene end was trimmed by 7 bases and the J gene end by 2 bases; junction bases not matched to a gene: 7. Germline CDR1 reads LNHDA; CDR2 reads SQIVND (reference sequence). The CDR3 has 14 residues.

The DNA for the CDR3 is TGTGCCAGCAGTAGGGGAATAACCTACAATGAGCAGTTCTTC. It codes for CASSRGITYNEQFF. This sequence joins TRBV6-1 and TRBJ2-1; weak D call: TRBD1 (5 bases). V was clipped by 5 bases and J by 2 bases, with 10 bases between them. Germline CDR1 reads MNHNS; CDR2 reads SASEGT. The CDR3 sequence is 14 residues long.

The chain carries TRBV6-5 and TRBJ1-5, with D possibly matching TRBD1 (5 bases). CDR1 and CDR2 (germline): MNHEY, SVGAGI. This CDR3 contains 15 residues. V shed 0 bases and J shed 2 bases, with 8 bases lying between them. CDR3 sequence (DNA): TGTGCCAGCAGTTACTCTCAGGGCGGCAATCAGCCCCAGCATTTT. Its protein product is CASSYSQGGNQPQHF.

This chain's CDR3 is CASSVARGYTIYF. The CDR3 nucleotides read TGTGCCAGCAGCGTCGCCCGGGGTTACACCATATATTTT. The chain joins TRBV9 to TRBJ1-3; D gene unclear. Germline CDR1 is SGDLS and CDR2 is YYNGEE. The CDR3 is 13 residues long. V lost 2 bases and J lost 8, with 11 bases in between.

The rearrangement joins TRBV4-3 to TRBJ1-6; D gene unclear. Germline CDR1 reads LGHNA; CDR2 reads YSLEER. This CDR3 is 14 amino acids long. V was pared by 3 bases and J by 9 bases, with 12 bases between. The CDR3 bases are TGCGCCAGCAGCCAGGGTCGAGTCGGTTCACCCCTCCACTTT. Its translation is CASSQGRVGSPLHF.

The chain couples TRBV27 to TRBJ2-3, with TRBD1 as a possible D gene (6 bases). The CDR3 is made up of 15 amino acids. Germline V gives CDR1 MNHEY, CDR2 SMNVEV (reference sequence). Trimming removed 4 bases at V and 2 bases at J, with 13 bases between. CDR3 region: CASSSRQAVTDTQYF. The CDR3, as DNA: TGTGCCAGCAGTTCCCGACAGGCTGTCACAGATACGCAGTATTTT.

The genes are TRBV19 and TRBJ2-1, with 8 bases that match TRBD2. V trimming: 7 bases; J trimming: 4 bases; junction bases outside the gene matches: 9. The germline V gene has CDR1 LNHDA and CDR2 SQIVND (reference sequence). This CDR3 spans 15 amino acids. The CDR3 spells CASIGTKRGYNEQFF. CDR3 DNA sequence: TGTGCCAGTATTGGGACTAAGCGGGGGTACAATGAGCAGTTCTTC.

The V gene is TRBV9, the J gene TRBJ2-1; no definite D call. The CDR3 has 15 amino acids. Trimming stripped 3 bases from V and 6 bases from J, with 16 bases between. Germline CDR1 reads SGDLS; CDR2 reads YYNGEE. CDR3 protein: CASSAGSTTFNEQFF. The CDR3 bases are TGTGCCAGCAGCGCCGGATCGACCACCTTCAATGAGCAGTTCTTC.

The chain combines TRBV30 with TRBJ2-3, with D possibly matching TRBD2 (6 bases). CDR3 length equals 13 residues. Trimming cost V 0 bases and J 5 bases, with 9 bases left between them. Germline CDR1 is GTSNPN and CDR2 is SVGIG (reference sequence). CDR3 residues: CAWSVTGRDTQYF. CDR3 nucleotide sequence: TGTGCCTGGAGTGTAACCGGGAGAGATACGCAGTATTTT.

The V and J genes are TRBV7-9 and TRBJ1-3; D perhaps matches TRBD1 (5 bases). CDR3 length equals 14 residues. V was cut by 7 bases and J by 0 bases, with 10 bases left in between. The germline gives CDR1 SEHNR, CDR2 FQNEAQ (reference sequence). CDR3 sequence (DNA): TGTGCCAGCACCAAGGGGAGCTCTGGAAACACCATATATTTT. Translated: CASTKGSSGNTIYF.

V gene TRBV11-1 combines with J gene TRBJ2-1, with a weak D call TRBD2 (6 bases). V was clipped by 1 base and J by 5 bases, with 18 bases between them. Germline CDR1 SGHAT, CDR2 FQDESV (reference sequence). The CDR3 totals 17 residues. The CDR3 here is CASSLGGLTRRNNEQFF. CDR3 nucleotides: TGTGCCAGCAGCTTAGGGGGGTTGACTAGACGAAACAATGAGCAGTTCTTC.

The J gene is TRBJ2-7, the V gene TRBV19; 9 positions match TRBD1. CDR1 is LNHDA, CDR2 SQIVND, per germline (reference sequence). This CDR3 comprises 14 residues. Trimming removed 5 bases from V and 3 bases from J; junction bases left unmatched: 5. The CDR3, as DNA: TGTGCCAGTAGTCCCTGGACAGGGGACTACGAGCAGTACTTC. Protein sequence: CASSPWTGDYEQYF.

CDR3 sequence: CASSQGPFGGATSYEQYF. Written as DNA, the CDR3 is TGTGCCAGCAGCCAGGGACCTTTCGGGGGTGCCACCTCCTACGAGCAGTACTTC. The chain carries TRBV5-4 and TRBJ2-7; D possibly corresponds to TRBD2 (6 bases). This CDR3 spans 18 amino acids. Germline V gene lookup returns CDR1 SGHNT and CDR2 YYREEE (reference sequence). Trimming stripped 4 bases from V and 0 bases from J, with 23 bases between.

The gene calls are TRBV5-1 and TRBJ2-2; D might be TRBD1 (5 bases). CDR1 and CDR2 from the germline V gene are SGHRS and YFSETQ. The V end was cut by 2 bases, the J end by 3 bases, with 8 bases between. CDR3 length equals 14 residues. DNA for the CDR3: TGCGCCAGCAGCTTCCAGGGTCACACCGGGGAGCTGTTTTTT. Its protein is CASSFQGHTGELFF.

This chain links TRBV7-9 with TRBJ2-7, with 13 nucleotides matching TRBD2. This CDR3 spans 14 amino acids. Trimming removed 3 bases from V and 5 bases from J; junction bases left unmatched: 1. CDR1 is SEHNR, CDR2 FQNEAQ, per germline (reference sequence). The CDR3 protein is CASSLGLAGHEQYF. DNA for the CDR3: TGTGCCAGCAGCTTGGGACTAGCGGGACACGAGCAGTACTTC.

The V gene is TRBV7-2, the J gene TRBJ2-1; 11 bases map to TRBD2. The CDR3 has 15 residues. Germline-derived CDR1 and CDR2 are SGHTA and FQGNSA. V was pared by 5 bases and J by 2 bases, with 2 bases of the junction left unmatched. CDR3: CASSLTSGAYNEQFF. The CDR3 DNA follows: TGTGCCAGCAGCCTGACTAGCGGGGCCTACAATGAGCAGTTCTTC.

V is TRBV6-6 and J is TRBJ2-7, with TRBD1 matching 7 bases. V lost 9 bases and J lost 6; bases outside the gene matches: 14. This CDR3 spans 14 amino acids. From germline, CDR1 is MNHNY and CDR2 SVGAGI (reference sequence). The CDR3 nucleotides read TGTGCCAGTAAGCCGGGACAGCTTATAGCCGAGCAGTACTTC. Its protein product is CASKPGQLIAEQYF.

This chain joins TRBV11-2 and TRBJ2-1; 7 bases are shared with TRBD1. The CDR3 consists of 16 residues. The V segment lost 5 bases and the J segment 4 bases; nucleotides outside the gene matches: 11. Germline CDR1 SGHAT, CDR2 FQNNGV. In DNA form, the CDR3 reads TGTGCCAGCAGCCCGCCGGCTGTCAGGGGGTACAATGAGCAGTTCTTC. It translates to CASSPPAVRGYNEQFF. Complete variable domain (other parts from reference TRBV11-2 and TRBJ2-1): EAGVAQSPRYKIIEKRQSVAFWCNPISGHATLYWYQQILGQGPKLLIQFQNNGVVDDSQLPKDRFSAERLKGVDSTLKIQPAKLEDSAVYLCASSPPAVRGYNEQFFGPGTRLTVL.

The gene calls are TRBV6-5 and TRBJ1-2; D may be TRBD1 (6 bases). Germline CDR1 is MNHEY and CDR2 is SVGAGI. This CDR3 has 13 amino acids. With 6 bases removed from V and 2 bases from J, the gap between germline ends came to 10 bases. CDR3 sequence: CASRPDRNYGYTF. Here the CDR3 DNA reads TGTGCCAGCAGACCCGACAGGAACTATGGCTACACCTTC.

This clone was recorded only once. The chain is built from TRBV28 and TRBJ2-7; TRBD1 aligns across 11 bases. V dropped 6 bases and J dropped 3; count of bases not matched to a gene: 7. CDR1 MDHEN and CDR2 SYDVKM come from the germline V gene. CDR3 length: 15 amino acids. The CDR3: CASSRDRGRIYEQYF. The CDR3 DNA reads TGTGCCAGCAGCAGGGACAGGGGGAGGATCTACGAGCAGTACTTC.

The chain is built from TRBV19 and TRBJ2-7, with a possible D match to TRBD2 (5 bases). The V end was cut by 1 base, the J end by 5 bases, with 15 bases between. The germline V gene has CDR1 LNHDA and CDR2 SQIVND (reference sequence). The CDR3 runs 15 residues. CDR3 nucleotides: TGTGCCAGTAGTATAGTAGGGCTGGGAGAGGACGAGCAGTACTTC. This translates into CASSIVGLGEDEQYF.

V is TRBV5-4 and J is TRBJ2-7; a possible D gene is TRBD1 (6 bases). V was cut by 3 bases and J by 4 bases, with 8 bases left in between. This CDR3 has 12 residues. Germline V CDR1 and CDR2: SGHNT, YYREEE (reference sequence). CDR3 in amino acids: CASSSTGYEQYF. Written as DNA, the CDR3 is TGTGCCAGCAGCTCTACAGGGTACGAGCAGTACTTC.

The chain couples TRBV7-2 to TRBJ2-7; the match to TRBD1 covers 12 bases. The CDR3 sequence is 16 residues long. Looked up from germline, CDR1 is SGHTA and CDR2 is FQGNSA. The J segment lost 3 bases and the V segment lost 1 base, leaving 4 bases of the junction unmatched. The CDR3: CASSLVGTGGDYEQYF. CDR3 DNA: TGTGCCAGCAGCTTAGTCGGGACAGGGGGCGACTACGAGCAGTACTTC.

This chain connects TRBV28 to TRBJ1-2; 9 bases align to TRBD1. CDR1 and CDR2 (germline): MDHEN, SYDVKM. This CDR3 is built from 15 residues. V lost 6 bases to trimming and J lost 7 bases; unmatched junction nucleotides: 12. The CDR3 region is CASRQTGQGFAGYTF. The CDR3 DNA reads as TGTGCCAGCAGACAGACGGGACAGGGTTTCGCTGGCTACACCTTC.

A single count supports this clone. V gene TRBV7-2 combines with J gene TRBJ2-3, with 10 nucleotides matching TRBD2. The CDR3 is 17 residues long. The ends lost 5 bases at V and 1 base at J; junction bases unmatched: 9. In germline, CDR1 is SGHTA, CDR2 FQGNSA. The CDR3 region is CASSPQSGREGTDTQYF. In DNA, the CDR3 is TGTGCCAGCAGCCCCCAGAGCGGGAGGGAGGGCACAGATACGCAGTATTTT.

The rearrangement joins TRBV9 to TRBJ2-3, with TRBD2 as a possible D gene (5 bases). CDR3 length equals 14 residues. Germline-derived CDR1 and CDR2 are SGDLS and YYNGEE. V was pared by 3 bases and J by 8 bases, with 16 bases between. The CDR3 DNA sequence: TGTGCCAGCAGCGCCCGGACCCTAGCATCTACGCAGTATTTT. Translating gives CASSARTLASTQYF.

The chain couples TRBV29-1 to TRBJ1-2, with D maybe TRBD1 (5 bases). V was trimmed by 6 bases and J by 4 bases, leaving 9 bases between them. The germline V gene encodes CDR1 SQVTM and CDR2 ANQGSEA. CDR3 length: 11 amino acids. CDR3 in amino acids: CSVGDGYGYTF. CDR3 nucleotide sequence: TGCAGCGTGGGGGACGGCTATGGCTACACCTTC.